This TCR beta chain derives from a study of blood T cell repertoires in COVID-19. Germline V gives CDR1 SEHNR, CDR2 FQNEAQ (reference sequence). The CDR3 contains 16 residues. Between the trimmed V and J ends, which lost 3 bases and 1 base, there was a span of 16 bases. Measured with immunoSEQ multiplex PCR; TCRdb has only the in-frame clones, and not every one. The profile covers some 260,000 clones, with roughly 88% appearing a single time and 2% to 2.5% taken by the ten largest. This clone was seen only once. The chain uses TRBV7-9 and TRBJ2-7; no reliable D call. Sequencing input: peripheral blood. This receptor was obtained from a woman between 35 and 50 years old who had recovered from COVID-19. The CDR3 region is CASSFPAATLSYEQYF. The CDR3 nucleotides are TGTGCCAGCAGCTTCCCGGCAGCGACTCTTTCCTACGAGCAGTACTTC.